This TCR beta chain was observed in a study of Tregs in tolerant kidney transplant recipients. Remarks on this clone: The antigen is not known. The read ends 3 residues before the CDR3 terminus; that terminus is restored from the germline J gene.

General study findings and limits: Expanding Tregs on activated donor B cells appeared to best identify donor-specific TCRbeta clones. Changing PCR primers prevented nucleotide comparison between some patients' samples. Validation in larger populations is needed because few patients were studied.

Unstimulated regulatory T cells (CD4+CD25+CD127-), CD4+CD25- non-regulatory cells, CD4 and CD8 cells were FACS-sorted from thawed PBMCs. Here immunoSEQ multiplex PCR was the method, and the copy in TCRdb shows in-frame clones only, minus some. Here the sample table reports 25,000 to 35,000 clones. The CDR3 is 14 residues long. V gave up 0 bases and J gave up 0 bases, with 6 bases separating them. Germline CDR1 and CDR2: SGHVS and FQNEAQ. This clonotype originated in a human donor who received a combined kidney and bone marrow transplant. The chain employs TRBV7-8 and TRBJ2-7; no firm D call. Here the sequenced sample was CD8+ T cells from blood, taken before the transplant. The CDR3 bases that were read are TGTGCCAGCAGCTTAGCGGGCAGCTCCTACGAG. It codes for CASSLAGSSYE. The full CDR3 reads CASSLAGSSYEQYF.